This TCR beta chain appears in the sequencing data of a study of radiotherapy plus CTLA-4 blockade in lung cancer. Overall study context: Disease control was seen in about 34% of patients, objective responses in roughly 19%.

A note on this clone: The target antigen is unknown.

Per the germline V gene, CDR1 is MNHEY and CDR2 is SMNVEV (reference sequence). V lost 7 bases to trimming and J lost 4 bases, with 10 bases between them. The CDR3 has 12 residues. TCRdb keeps only in-frame clones here, not all; method: immunoSEQ multiplex PCR. The repertoire holds about 59,000 clones, about 70% seen once, with around 8.3% in the top ten. Findings and caveats of the study: Clones derived from tumor TCRs expanded in blood after radiotherapy plus ipilimumab.

Chemo-refractory metastatic non-small-cell lung cancer patients received focal radiation with ipilimumab CTLA-4 blockade. The input for sequencing was peripheral blood, taken from a patient treated with radiotherapy plus ipilimumab. This sequence originates from a human donor with non-small cell lung cancer whose response to radiotherapy plus ipilimumab could not be evaluated. The V gene is TRBV27, the J gene TRBJ1-2, with D perhaps matching TRBD1 (5 bases). The CDR3 DNA reads TGTGCCAGCAAAGGAACAGGCTATGGCTACACCTTC. This translates into CASKGTGYGYTF.